Listed below are T cell receptor beta chains from one sample, sequenced in a study of control samples from healthy donors and cancer patients. The assay was immunoSEQ multiplex PCR, and TCRdb's table has in-frame clones only and misses some. This repertoire shows 170,000 or so clones, roughly nine tenths found once; its top ten account for 1.1% to 1.5%. The sample consisted of blood. The receptor set was obtained from a young man in good health. Each CDR3 is given with its conserved first and last residue. The D gene is left open where the match is weak. Size values are once, few and many counts, or a class for expanded clones, and some rows have none.

V	J	length	size	D	DNA	CDR3
TRBV18	TRBJ1-2	13	NA	NA	TGTGCCAGCTCACCGCGGCCTAACTATGGCTACACCTTC	CASSPRPNYGYTF
TRBV3-1/TRBV3-2	TRBJ2-2	21	NA	TRBD2	TGTGCCAGCAGCCGCAATTTTCCGGGACTAGCGGGAGTATGGAACACCGGGGAGCTGTTTTTT	CASSRNFPGLAGVWNTGELFF
TRBV4-1	TRBJ2-3	16	NA	TRBD2	TGCGCCAGCAGCCAAGCACCGGGACTAGCGTCAGATACGCAGTATTTT	CASSQAPGLASDTQYF
TRBV5-4	TRBJ2-2	15	NA	NA	TGTGCCAGCAGCCGCGAGGGCGCGAACACCGGGGAGCTGTTTTTT	CASSREGANTGELFF
TRBV18	TRBJ1-1	18	NA	TRBD1	TGTGCCAGCTCACCACGGAGGGGACAGGGGATCGACGTCACTGAAGCTTTCTTT	CASSPRRGQGIDVTEAFF
TRBV3-1/TRBV3-2	TRBJ1-4	14	NA	NA	TGTGCCAGCAGCCTCGTCGGGATTAATGAAAAACTGTTTTTT	CASSLVGINEKLFF
TRBV27	TRBJ1-5	13	few	NA	TGTGCCAGCAGGGGCAGTTTATATCAGTCCCAGCATTTT	CASRGSLYQSQHF
TRBV9	TRBJ2-7	15	NA	TRBD2	TGTGCCAGCAGCATATCCGGGACTAGCGACTACGAGCAGTACTTC	CASSISGTSDYEQYF
TRBV7-8	TRBJ2-1	15	NA	NA	TGTGCCAGCAGCTTAGTCGGGTCCTCCCACAATGAGCAGTTCTTC	CASSLVGSSHNEQFF
TRBV4-3	TRBJ2-1	15	NA	TRBD1	TGCGCCAGCAGCCAAAGCGCACAGGGGGCGGGTGAGCAGTTCTTC	CASSQSAQGAGEQFF
TRBV7-3	TRBJ2-7	15	NA	NA	TGTGCCAGCAGCCCCGGGGCGGGCCTTCCCTACGAGCAGTACTTC	CASSPGAGLPYEQYF
TRBV19	TRBJ2-7	15	NA	NA	TGTGCCAGTAGTACCCCCTTCGGCGGCGGATACGAGCAGTACTTC	CASSTPFGGGYEQYF
TRBV19	TRBJ1-2	14	once	NA	TGTGCCAGTAGTATATCGGCGGACACTCTTGGCTACACCTTC	CASSISADTLGYTF
TRBV18	TRBJ1-1	14	NA	NA	TGTGCCAGCTCACCGGGGGGAGCGTGGGCTGAAGCTTTCTTT	CASSPGGAWAEAFF
TRBV3-1/TRBV3-2	TRBJ1-1	15	once	NA	TGTGCCAGCAGCCAACGCAAAGGGGGGCCAACTGAAGCTTTCTTT	CASSQRKGGPTEAFF
TRBV9	TRBJ2-3	15	NA	NA	TGTGCCAGCAGCGTAGTTGGCTCTAGCACAGATACGCAGTATTTT	CASSVVGSSTDTQYF
TRBV7-8	TRBJ1-6	15	NA	NA	TGTGCCAGCAGCTTAGTGCGGGGGGACCGTTCACCCCTCCACTTT	CASSLVRGDRSPLHF
TRBV19	TRBJ1-1	13	NA	NA	TGTGCCAGTAGTATATCGGTGAACACTGAAGCTTTCTTT	CASSISVNTEAFF
TRBV27	TRBJ1-2	13	once	TRBD1	TGTGCCAGCCGACAGGGGGCGGACTATGGCTACACCTTC	CASRQGADYGYTF
TRBV9	TRBJ2-5	15	few	TRBD1	TGTGCCAGCAGCGTAAACTCAGGGGGAGCAGAGACCCAGTACTTC	CASSVNSGGAETQYF
TRBV19	TRBJ1-2	16	NA	NA	TGTGCCAGTAGTATCGAAGGGAGAAGCCCCAACTATGGCTACACCTTC	CASSIEGRSPNYGYTF
TRBV7-9	TRBJ2-4	13	NA	NA	TGTGCCAGCAGCGTGACAGGAAAAAACATTCAGTACTTC	CASSVTGKNIQYF
TRBV10-1	TRBJ2-2	14	NA	NA	TGCGCCAGCAGTGAGGTGGCTACCAACGGGGAGCTGTTTTTT	CASSEVATNGELFF
TRBV6-5	TRBJ1-5	14	NA	NA	TGTGCCAGCAGAGACGGGGGGGCAAATCAGCCCCAGCATTTT	CASRDGGANQPQHF
TRBV9	TRBJ2-1	15	NA	NA	TGTGCCAGCAGCGTAGAGGGGACGCGTAACAATGAGCAGTTCTTC	CASSVEGTRNNEQFF
TRBV18	TRBJ2-7	13	NA	NA	TGTGCCAGCTCACCCGAGAGCTCCTACGAGCAGTACTTC	CASSPESSYEQYF
TRBV13	TRBJ1-1	14	NA	NA	TGTGCCAGCAGCTTAGAGCAGGGGAGGGCTGAAGCTTTCTTT	CASSLEQGRAEAFF
TRBV28	TRBJ2-7	17	NA	NA	TGTGCCAGCAGTGCGTTAGTTAAGGGGGGGGTCAGCTACGAGCAGTACTTC	CASSALVKGGVSYEQYF
TRBV5-1	TRBJ2-2	17	NA	NA	TGCGCCAGCAGCTTGCGGCCCGCACTCGCGAACACCGGGGAGCTGTTTTTT	CASSLRPALANTGELFF
TRBV11-2	TRBJ1-2	16	NA	TRBD1	TGTGCCAGCAGCTCTCCCTCAGGGGGCGGAATTTATGGCTACACCTTC	CASSSPSGGGIYGYTF
TRBV3-1/TRBV3-2	TRBJ2-7	16	NA	TRBD2	TGTGCCAGCAGCCCCCATGCCAGAGCGGGAGTATCCGAGCAGTACTTC	CASSPHARAGVSEQYF
TRBV15	TRBJ2-1	14	NA	TRBD2	TGTGCCACCAGCGAGACTAGCGACTACAATGAGCAGTTCTTC	CATSETSDYNEQFF
TRBV4-2	TRBJ2-3	17	once	TRBD2	TGTGCCAGCAGCCAAGTACTAGCGGGTTTGCGGGGAGATACGCAGTATTTT	CASSQVLAGLRGDTQYF
TRBV7-3	TRBJ1-6	14	few	NA	TGTGCCAGCAGCTCCGGGACTGTTAATTCACCCCTCCACTTT	CASSSGTVNSPLHF
TRBV10-1	TRBJ2-1	16	NA	NA	TGCGCCAGCAGTGAGTCGATCCGGACTACTTACAATGAGCAGTTCTTC	CASSESIRTTYNEQFF
TRBV6-2/TRBV6-3	TRBJ2-1	17	NA	NA	TGTGCCAGCAGTTACCCCCGGGCAAGCGCCAGGTACAATGAGCAGTTCTTC	CASSYPRASARYNEQFF
TRBV7-2	TRBJ2-7	16	NA	NA	TGTGCCAGCAGCCCCCGATCCGGGACTCGATCCTACGAGCAGTACTTC	CASSPRSGTRSYEQYF
TRBV28	TRBJ1-5	15	NA	NA	TGTGCCAGCAGTATGGGGGGACACACCAATCAGCCCCAGCATTTT	CASSMGGHTNQPQHF
TRBV18	TRBJ2-2	14	NA	NA	TGTGCCAGCTCCGGACTGCAAAACACCGGGGAGCTGTTTTTT	CASSGLQNTGELFF
TRBV7-8	TRBJ1-4	16	NA	TRBD1	TGTGCCAGCAGCTTTGGACAGGGGGGATCTAATGAAAAACTGTTTTTT	CASSFGQGGSNEKLFF
TRBV18	TRBJ2-7	16	NA	NA	TGTGCCAGCTCACCGGCGGACAGGAGGGCAACCTACGAGCAGTACTTC	CASSPADRRATYEQYF
TRBV30	TRBJ2-2	11	NA	TRBD1	TGTGGGACAGGGATCACCGGGGAGCTGTTTTTT	CGTGITGELFF
TRBV9	TRBJ2-2	14	once	NA	TGTGCCAGCAGCGTAGCACAAGACACCGGGGAGCTGTTTTTT	CASSVAQDTGELFF